The present T cell receptor beta chain was sequenced within a study of T cells after posttransplantation cyclophosphamide. This clone was counted ten times or more. Antigen specificity is unknown. Assay: immunoSEQ multiplex PCR; the TCRdb copy retains only in-frame clones and omits some. The profile covers 15,000 to 20,000 clones, none occurring a single time. Treatment was busulfan-fludarabine conditioning, a marrow graft, and cyclophosphamide on days +3 and +4. Notes on the study in general: Donor-recipient repertoire similarity was low at 1-2 months, rising over year one.

This sequence originates from a female patient in her 30s who received an allogeneic stem cell transplant from a related donor, was CMV-positive, and had no GVHD. Some T cells may arise from the graft donor. The sequencing used PBMCs, collected after allogeneic stem cell transplant with posttransplant cyclophosphamide.

The CDR3 region has the DNA TGTGCCAGCAGTGATTTGGGAGGAGATACGCAGTATTTT. This translates into CASSDLGGDTQYF. The gene calls are TRBV6-4 and TRBJ2-3, with a possible D match to TRBD2 (6 bases). Germline lookup yields CDR1 MRHNA and CDR2 SNTAGT. The V end lost 3 bases, the J end lost 5 bases, and 9 bases lay between the germline ends. The CDR3 sequence is 13 residues long.